What follows is one TCR beta chain and its context. The CDR3 is made up of 14 amino acids. The germline CDR1 and CDR2 sequences are DFQATT and SNEGSKA (reference sequence). Trimming stripped 3 bases from V and 0 bases from J, with 9 bases between. Then a second PCR, running roughly 6 to 11 cycles, was carried out with a sample-barcoded 5' primer and a J-beta primer mix. TCRdb reprocessed the 5' RACE reads with MiXCR, giving one entry per CDR3 protein. The sample contains around 1.5 million distinct CDR3 sequences, 45% to 70% of which appear only once. The data were obtained in a study of blood T cells in healthy people across ages.

The sequenced material came from blood. The chain joins TRBV20-1 to TRBJ2-1, with a tentative D call TRBD2 (6 bases). This clonotype was obtained from a man between 18 and 35 years old in good health. CDR3 nucleotide sequence: TGCAGTGCTAGGGGGGGAAACTCCTACAATGAGCAGTTCTTC. Encoded protein: CSARGGNSYNEQFF.